Below, one TCR beta chain is given with its context. Its antigen is not known. TCRdb reprocessed the 5' RACE reads, keeping one entry per CDR3 protein, no DNA. The ten top clones account for 5.2%, within a sample of a few hundred thousand distinct CDR3 sequences. This entry comes from a study of T cells expressing NK-cell markers. The germline V gene has CDR1 KGHSH and CDR2 LQKENI. The CDR3 sequence is 15 residues long. Findings and caveats of the study: CD8+ T cells in six donors included dominant NKG2C+ clonotypes at roughly 1.0-7.0%. In a few donors, dominant clonotypes made up 28.3-60.1% of CD3+CD56-NKG2C+ cells.

The chain combines TRBV18 with TRBJ2-3; TCRdb returns TRBD2, unconfirmable since there is no DNA. The TCR originated in a man between 18 and 69 years old in good health. The sequenced sample consisted of blood T cells: a sorted CD56 or NKG2C T cell subset, CD4+ or CD8+ T cells, or bulk PBMC T cells (not recorded which). CDR3 sequence: CASSPGLAGMDTQYF. The variable domain in full, completed from reference TRBV18 and TRBJ2-3, reads NAGVMQNPRHLVRRRGQEARLRCSPMKGHSHVYWYRQLPEEGLKFMVYLQKENIIDESGMPKERFSAEFPKEGPSILRIQQVVRGDSAAYFCASSPGLAGMDTQYFGPGTRLTVL.